The 13 T cell receptor beta chains below all came from one sample that was sequenced in a study of blood T cell repertoires in COVID-19. TCRdb keeps only in-frame clones here, not all; method: immunoSEQ multiplex PCR. The table records some 70,000 clones, 80% to 90% of them present only once. The sequencing sample was made of peripheral blood. The receptors originated from an older woman with acute or convalescent COVID-19.

This clone has a single count. J is TRBJ1-5 and V is TRBV24-1, with a possible D match to TRBD1 (6 bases). V shed 3 bases and J shed 6 bases, with 14 bases lying between them. The CDR3 runs to 15 residues. Germline CDR1 KGHDR, CDR2 SFDVKD. This chain's CDR3 is CATSDTQGLGQPQHF. The CDR3, as DNA: TGTGCCACCAGTGATACACAGGGTTTGGGTCAGCCCCAGCATTTT.

This rearrangement joins TRBV7-6 to TRBJ1-5, with D maybe TRBD1 (6 bases). The germline V gene encodes CDR1 SGHVS and CDR2 FNYEAQ. V was trimmed by 5 bases and J by 7 bases, leaving 18 bases between them. This CDR3 region has 15 residues. In nucleotides, the CDR3 is TGTGCCAGCAGCGATAAGGGGGGGGGTCGGCAGCCCCAGCATTTT. Translated, it gives CASSDKGGGRQPQHF.

The genes are TRBV6-1 and TRBJ1-5; possible D gene TRBD1, 5 bases. Trimming removed 2 bases from V and 2 bases from J, with 13 bases in between. Per germline, CDR1 MNHNS and CDR2 SASEGT. The CDR3 length is 16 residues. The CDR3 reads CASSELAGLGNQPQHF. Written as DNA, the CDR3 is TGTGCCAGCAGTGAACTCGCAGGGTTGGGCAATCAGCCCCAGCATTTT.

This chain links TRBV24-1 with TRBJ1-5; D possibly corresponds to TRBD1 (5 bases). There are 14 residues in the CDR3. The germline V gene encodes CDR1 KGHDR and CDR2 SFDVKD. The V gene lost 6 bases and the J gene lost 3 bases, with 11 bases spanning the gap. The CDR3 region is CATSTTGFNQPQHF. The CDR3 DNA is TGTGCCACCAGTACAACAGGCTTCAATCAGCCCCAGCATTTT.

The V and J genes are TRBV14 and TRBJ2-1, with TRBD1 matching 9 bases. This CDR3 has 15 residues. Germline CDR1 and CDR2: SGHDN and FVKESK. Trimming at V came to 3 bases and at J to 3 bases, leaving 3 bases not matched to a gene. The CDR3 spells CASSQLTGGYNEQFF. The CDR3 nucleotides read TGTGCCAGCAGCCAGCTGACAGGGGGCTACAATGAGCAGTTCTTC.

The chain has TRBV6-1 and TRBJ2-7; 12 nucleotides line up with TRBD2. This CDR3 comprises 19 residues. The V and J ends lost 1 base and 2 bases, in that order; junction bases with no gene match: 12. CDR1 is MNHNS, CDR2 SASEGT, per germline. This CDR3 is CASSEVPPTSGGPTYEQYF. In DNA, the CDR3 is TGTGCCAGCAGTGAAGTCCCCCCGACTAGCGGGGGCCCCACCTACGAGCAGTACTTC.

The chain uses TRBV6-5 and TRBJ1-2, with 10 positions matching TRBD1. Germline V CDR1 and CDR2: MNHEY, SVGAGI. This CDR3 is built from 15 residues. Trimming cost V 0 bases and J 6 bases; bases outside gene matches: 4. The CDR3 DNA follows: TGTGCCAGCAGTTACTCGGGACAGGGGTTGGATGGCTACACCTTC. This encodes CASSYSGQGLDGYTF.

The chain couples TRBV9 to TRBJ1-1, with D possibly TRBD1 on 5 matching bases. The CDR3 extends over 14 amino acids. Germline V gene sequence: CDR1 SGDLS, CDR2 YYNGEE. V was trimmed by 4 bases and J by 1 base, leaving 11 bases between them. The CDR3 region is CASSPGQGNTEAFF. The CDR3 coding sequence is TGTGCCAGCAGCCCAGGGCAGGGGAACACTGAAGCTTTCTTT.

J is TRBJ2-2 and V is TRBV5-4; 7 positions agree with TRBD1. V trimming: 4 bases; J trimming: 5 bases; junction bases outside the gene matches: 8. The CDR3 has 15 residues. Germline values: CDR1 SGHNT, CDR2 YYREEE (reference sequence). The CDR3 bases are TGTGCCAGCAGCGTGGACAGGAAACGGACCGGGGAGCTGTTTTTT. Translating it yields CASSVDRKRTGELFF.

The genes are TRBV6-1 and TRBJ2-7; 11 bases fit TRBD2. The J segment lost 7 bases and the V segment lost 4 bases, leaving 15 bases of the junction unmatched. CDR1 and CDR2 from the germline V gene are MNHNS and SASEGT. The CDR3 spans 17 residues. The CDR3 DNA reads as TGTGCCAGCAGTGCCGGTAGCGGGAGGGCTCAAGGGGGGGAGCAGTACTTC. This gives the protein CASSAGSGRAQGGEQYF.

This chain uses TRBV29-1 with TRBJ1-2, with 8 bases lining up with TRBD1. Germline V gene lookup returns CDR1 SQVTM and CDR2 ANQGSEA. CDR3 length: 13 residues. V shed 5 bases, J shed 7 bases, and the junction held 9 bases outside the gene matches. CDR3 protein: CSVISTGVGGYTF. In DNA form, the CDR3 reads TGCAGCGTTATCTCGACAGGGGTTGGTGGCTACACCTTC.

This chain links TRBV18 with TRBJ1-1; D remains unclear. Germline CDR1 and CDR2: KGHSH and LQKENI. The CDR3 extends over 16 amino acids. Trimming took off 5 bases at V and 1 base at J, with 17 bases between the two ends. The CDR3 protein is CASSGSSTRKNTEAFF. DNA for the CDR3: TGTGCCAGCTCAGGCAGCTCGACGAGGAAGAACACTGAAGCTTTCTTT.

The rearrangement links TRBV7-9 to TRBJ1-2; TRBD1 is a possible D gene (6 bases). The germline gives CDR1 SEHNR, CDR2 FQNEAQ (reference sequence). V lost 10 bases, J lost 0 bases, and 27 bases lay in between. The CDR3 loop spans 18 amino acids. CDR3 bases: TGTGCCATCCTAAGCGACCGGGACAAGCACCAAACTAACTATGGCTACACCTTC. Translation gives CAILSDRDKHQTNYGYTF.